This TCR beta chain is from a study of neurological immune-mediated disorders (dated by TCRdb to the late 2010s). Background on the whole study: The study compared peripheral blood TCR-beta repertoires of HTLV-I-associated myelopathy (HAM/TSP) patients, multiple sclerosis patients and healthy controls using UMI-based sequencing. The roughly 110 TCR-beta libraries covered PBMC samples along with longitudinal samples, technical triplicates, and paired sorted CD4+ and CD8+ T-cell subsets. Of the approximately 66 subjects in the cohort, about 15 were HAM/TSP patients, about 34 were multiple sclerosis patients, and approximately 20 were healthy controls. On the study overall, not on this receptor specifically: No identical CDR3 amino acid sequences were shared among expanded clones across subjects, suggesting private TCR-beta repertoires in all groups. TCR clonal expansion was highest in HAM/TSP patients and lowest in MS patients, with MS patients falling below even healthy controls.

The table lists this clonotype with many counts. What this receptor recognizes is not known. Qualities for individual bases were not recorded, and no much larger clone is one base off. Via the germline V gene, CDR1 is MNHEY and CDR2 SVGAGI. Germline trimming: 4 bases from V, 4 bases from J; junction bases outside gene matches: 11. The CDR3 runs 16 amino acids, cysteine and phenylalanine included. Only the CDR3 region is kept as DNA, spanning 48 bases read in frame from base 1. cDNA synthesis used template-switch 5'RACE with a primer carrying a 10-nucleotide random unique molecular identifier tagging each TCR transcript. Each sequencing run produced over 190 million TCR-beta sequences covering 15-18 subjects. The RNeasy kit was used for extraction of total RNA. The KAPA Real-time Library Amplification kit was used to amplify TCR-beta VDJ regions with primers for the TCR constant region and the 5'RACE anchor. A first PCR added sample indexes and Illumina adaptors, after which a second PCR increased the library yield. After Ampure bead purification, the TCR product of roughly 650 bp was size-selected on a 2% E-gel SizeSelection system. Before pooling, library quality was checked on a Bioanalyzer, concentration was measured with Qubit, and libraries were quantified with the Kapa Library Quantification kit. An Illumina HiSeq 2500 was used to sequence the libraries paired-end at 2 x 150 bp. To increase sequence diversity, roughly 24-32% phiX was spiked into each library pool. As for the authors' bioinformatics: Quality-filtered reads were processed with the UMI-based MiGEC pipeline, and over 75% of raw TCR sequences were removed by the MiGEC pipeline during error correction. VDJ genes were aligned to IMGT germline references, and each clonotype was defined by a unique CDR3 amino acid sequence together with V-J genes. Clonal expansion, Shannon diversity and CDR3 relatedness were evaluated with VDJtools (CalcPairwiseDistances, ClusterSamples), while phylogenetic trees were built in CLCbio workbench. Clones with at least 8 unique UMIs were defined as expanded, with this threshold being based on coefficient-of-variation modelling across technical triplicates. TCRdb trimmed the raw reads at Q25, called clones with MiXCR and kept productive beta chains. CDR3 protein duplicates are merged, each entry listing the most common genes and DNA. The V and J calls and clone size come from TCRdb's table, not from the authors' own analysis. The sample data list 39,000 or so distinct CDR3 sequences, and about 4.8% of these were observed just once. Of the sample, roughly 9% falls within the top ten clones.

Blood bank volunteers in Maryland, USA served as the healthy controls. TCR libraries for sorted subsets were made from roughly 950,000 sorted CD4+ or CD8+ T cells. Peripheral blood was subjected to Ficoll-Hypaque density gradient centrifugation to isolate PBMCs, which were then cryopreserved in liquid nitrogen. The study also sequenced paired sorted CD4+ and CD8+ subsets from healthy controls, HAM/TSP patients and MS patients. Sequenced input: CD4+ T cells from blood. This sequence was found in a man aged 18 to 29 in good health. The sequence is built from TRBV6-5 and TRBJ2-5; 8 central bases correspond to TRBD1. The sequenced DNA is TGTGCCAGCAGTTCCAGCGTCACCAGGGGGCCAGAGACCCAGTACTTC. Translated, this is CASSSSVTRGPETQYF.